This T cell receptor beta chain was sequenced for a study of T cell responses to AZD1222 COVID-19 vaccine. This clone is a singleton in its sample. This table comes from immunoSEQ multiplex PCR, and its TCRdb copy is limited to in-frame clones, with some not included. Of approximately 60,000 clones listed, 75% to 90% are singletons. The V and J ends lost 3 bases and 5 bases, in that order; junction bases with no gene match: 6. CDR3 length: 14 amino acids. In germline, CDR1 is ENHRY, CDR2 SYGVKD. The starting material was peripheral blood, obtained on day 0 of AZD1222 vaccination. The chain combines TRBV10-3 with TRBJ2-7; 8 nucleotides line up with TRBD1. The TCR was taken from an adult in good health. CDR3 DNA: TGTGCCATCAGTGACTCGAGACAGGGGAACGAGCAGTACTTC. This encodes CAISDSRQGNEQYF.